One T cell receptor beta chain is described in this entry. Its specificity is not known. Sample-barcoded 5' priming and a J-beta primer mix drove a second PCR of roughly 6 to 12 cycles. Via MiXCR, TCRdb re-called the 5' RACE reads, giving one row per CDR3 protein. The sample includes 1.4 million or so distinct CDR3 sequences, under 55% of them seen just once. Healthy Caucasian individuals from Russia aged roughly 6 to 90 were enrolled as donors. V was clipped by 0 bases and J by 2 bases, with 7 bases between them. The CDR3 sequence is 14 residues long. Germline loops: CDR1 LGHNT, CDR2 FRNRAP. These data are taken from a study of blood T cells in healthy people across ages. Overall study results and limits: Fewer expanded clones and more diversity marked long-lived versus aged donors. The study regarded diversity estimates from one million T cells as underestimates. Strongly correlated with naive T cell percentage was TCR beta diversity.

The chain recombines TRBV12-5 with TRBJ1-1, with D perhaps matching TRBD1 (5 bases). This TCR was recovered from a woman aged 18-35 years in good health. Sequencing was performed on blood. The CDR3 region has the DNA TGTGCTAGTGGTTTGGTGACAGAAAACACTGAAGCTTTCTTT. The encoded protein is CASGLVTENTEAFF.